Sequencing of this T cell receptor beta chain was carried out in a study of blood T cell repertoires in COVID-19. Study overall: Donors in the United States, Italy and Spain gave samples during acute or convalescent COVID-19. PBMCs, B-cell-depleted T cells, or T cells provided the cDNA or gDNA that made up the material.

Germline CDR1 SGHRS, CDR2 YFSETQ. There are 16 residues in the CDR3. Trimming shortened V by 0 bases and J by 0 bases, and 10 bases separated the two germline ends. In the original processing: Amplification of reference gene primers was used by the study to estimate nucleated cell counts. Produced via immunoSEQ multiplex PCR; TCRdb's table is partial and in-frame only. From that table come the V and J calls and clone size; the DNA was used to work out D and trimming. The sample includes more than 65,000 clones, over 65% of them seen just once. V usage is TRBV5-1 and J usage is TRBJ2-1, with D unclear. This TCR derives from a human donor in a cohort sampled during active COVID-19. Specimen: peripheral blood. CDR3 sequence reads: CASSLAERSSYNEQFF. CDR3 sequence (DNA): TGCGCCAGCAGCTTGGCCGAGAGGAGCTCCTACAATGAGCAGTTCTTC.